This T cell receptor (beta chain) was recovered during a study of blood T cell repertoires in COVID-19. Study summary: Donors in the United States, Italy and Spain gave samples during acute or convalescent COVID-19. T cells, B-cell-depleted T cells, or PBMCs supplied cDNA or gDNA.

In the study's own analysis: Reference gene primer amplification gave nucleated cell count estimates. Here immunoSEQ multiplex PCR was the method, and the copy in TCRdb shows in-frame clones only, minus some. V and J calls and clone size are as listed in that table; D and trimming were resolved from the DNA. Of more than 85,000 clones listed, about 85% are singletons. The CDR3 is made up of 16 amino acids. From germline, CDR1 is MNHEY and CDR2 SVGAGI. The ends lost 0 bases at V and 6 bases at J; junction bases unmatched: 5. The genes are TRBV6-5 and TRBJ2-2; TRBD2 matches 9 bases. Sequenced: peripheral blood. The sequence was obtained from a human donor in a cohort sampled during active COVID-19. The CDR3 protein is CASSYSTLAGSGELFF. The CDR3 DNA sequence: TGTGCCAGCAGTTACTCGACTCTAGCGGGGTCCGGGGAGCTGTTTTTT.